The clone carrying this T cell receptor (beta chain) was detected a few times. Its matching antigen is unknown. The data are from a study of T-cell memory formation after mild COVID-19. Germline-derived CDR1 and CDR2 are SGHRS and YFSETQ. V lost 0 bases to trimming and J lost 3 bases; unmatched junction nucleotides: 5. This CDR3 contains 15 residues. Study-wide results and caveats: Day 15 to 85 contracting clones showed balanced CD4/CD8; later expanders leaned CD4+.

Employing constant-segment primers, 5'RACE generated TCR alpha and TCR beta cDNA libraries bearing sample barcodes and UMIs. Each CDR3 protein gets one entry after TCRdb re-called the 5' RACE reads with MiXCR. The table records some 200,000 distinct CDR3 sequences, over 9% of them present only once. The clonotype comes from a man between 18 and 35 years old who had mild COVID-19 (a few samples of this study predate the infection). Cell type and time point are not known. Sequenced input: PBMCs or a T cell subset sorted from them (not recorded which). This chain uses TRBV5-1 with TRBJ1-1; TRBD1 agrees at 7 bases. The CDR3 here is CASSLADRVDTEAFF. CDR3 DNA: TGCGCCAGCAGCTTGGCTGACAGGGTGGACACTGAAGCTTTCTTT. Full variable domain (remainder filled in from reference TRBV5-1 and TRBJ1-1): KAGVTQTPRYLIKTRGQQVTLSCSPISGHRSVSWYQQTPGQGLQFLFEYFSETQRNKGNFPGRFSGRQFSNSRSEMNVSTLELGDSALYLCASSLADRVDTEAFFGQGTRLTVV.